This T cell receptor (beta chain) emerged from a study of metastatic and nonmetastatic thyroid tumors (dated by TCRdb to 2020 to 2022). Study-wide context: The researchers compared repertoires between peripheral blood samples and tumor or nodule tissue samples from patients with malignant or benign thyroid disease. Study-level results and caveats: In both blood and tumor samples, TCR beta diversity was reported to be significantly higher in malignant tumors than in benign nodules.

For this clone: What antigen it recognizes has not been identified. No clone much larger than this one lies a single base away; base qualities are absent.

Before undergoing thyroid surgery, none of the patients had been given any kind of treatment. Using T-cell receptor beta sequencing, the study looked back at clinical samples from patients collected from the early 2010s to the late 2010s. Libraries came from PCR. The sequencing machine was an Illumina HiSeq 4000. High-throughput sequencing was used to profile the CDR3 region of the TCR beta-chain in every patient. The authors processed their data as follows. The researchers built a classifier to tell apart papillary thyroid cancer patients with distant metastasis, based on CDR3 differences among clinicopathological groups. The Shannon index was used to assess repertoire diversity, and the Morisita-Horn index was used to assess tumor-blood repertoire similarity. In-frame beta chains were kept once TCRdb had trimmed the public reads at Q25 with fastp and called clones with MiXCR. TCRdb, not the authors, supplied the V and J calls. This sample comprises 31,000 or so clones, roughly 30% of them detected only once. Approximately 31% of the sample is taken by the ten largest.

Reading the germline V gene gives CDR1 SGHTS and CDR2 YDEGEE. There are 14 amino acids in the CDR3, from cysteine to phenylalanine inclusive. Only the CDR3 DNA stays, 42 bases, in frame from base 1. V ends up 4 bases short and J 7 bases short, with an unmatched junction base count of 6. Here the chain combines TRBV5-8 and TRBJ1-4, with TRBD1 matching 8 junction bases. Material for sequencing was blood. The origin of this receptor is a female donor with papillary thyroid cancer or a benign thyroid nodule (not recorded which). Some clones in this sample may be carry-over from other donors' samples. The CDR3 loop reads CASSRTGLGEKLFF. The nucleotides read TGTGCCAGCAGCCGGACAGGGTTAGGTGAAAAACTGTTTTTT.